This T cell receptor (beta chain) appears in the sequencing data of a study of PD-1 blockade in classical Hodgkin lymphoma. Findings and caveats of the study: Lower baseline TCR diversity marked trial partial responders and progressors. Only CD4+ TCR diversity, not CD8+, had risen significantly by C4D1. Excluded were patients who started nivolumab under 1 year after ASCT, a group that had lower diversity. In newly diagnosed patients, baseline TCR diversity was reportedly below that of healthy donors.

In the case of this clone: Its antigen is currently unknown.

The method was immunoSEQ multiplex PCR; TCRdb's version includes in-frame clones alone and lacks a portion of them. The sample has 72,000 or so clones; 90% to 95% are singletons. In every patient, relapse followed autologous stem cell transplantation, while exposure to brentuximab vedotin differed. This CDR3 contains 14 residues. CDR1 and CDR2 (germline): SGHAT, FQDESV (reference sequence). Trimming removed 5 bases from V and 1 base from J, with 12 bases in between. This TCR was recovered from a human donor with classical Hodgkin lymphoma. The sequences come from peripheral blood mononuclear cells (PBMCs), collected at baseline. The chain is built from TRBV11-1 and TRBJ2-7, with unresolved D. CDR3 bases: TGTGCCAGCAGCCCAGTGGGCCTTTCCTACGAGCAGTACTTC. Residues: CASSPVGLSYEQYF.